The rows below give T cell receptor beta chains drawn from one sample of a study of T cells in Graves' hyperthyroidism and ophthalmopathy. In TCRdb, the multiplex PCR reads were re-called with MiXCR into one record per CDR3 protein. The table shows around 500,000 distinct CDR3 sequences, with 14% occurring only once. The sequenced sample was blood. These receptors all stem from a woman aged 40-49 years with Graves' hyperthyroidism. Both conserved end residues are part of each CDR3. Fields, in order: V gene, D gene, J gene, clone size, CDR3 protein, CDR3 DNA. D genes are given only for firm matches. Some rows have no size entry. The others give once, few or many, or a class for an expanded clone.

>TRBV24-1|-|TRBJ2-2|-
CATSDLQGNTGELFF
TGTGCCACCAGTGATTTACAGGGGAACACCGGGGAGCTGTTTTTT
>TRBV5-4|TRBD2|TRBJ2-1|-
CASSLGLAGEVGNEQFF
TGTGCCAGCAGCTTGGGACTAGCGGGAGAAGTCGGCAATGAGCAGTTCTTC
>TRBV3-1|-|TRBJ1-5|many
CASSQGPGPQSNQPQHF
TGTGCCAGCAGCCAAGGACCGGGGCCTCAGAGCAATCAGCCCCAGCATTTT
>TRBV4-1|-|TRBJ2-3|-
CASSQEIRGSDTQYF
TGCGCCAGCAGCCAAGAAATCCGGGGCTCAGATACGCAGTATTTT
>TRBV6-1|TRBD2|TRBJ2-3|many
CASSYATGGYTDTQYF
TGTGCCAGCAGTTATGCGACGGGAGGGTACACAGATACGCAGTATTTT
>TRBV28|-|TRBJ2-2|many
CASSSLEVYTGELFF
TGTGCCAGCAGTTCATTAGAGGTGTACACCGGGGAGCTGTTTTTT
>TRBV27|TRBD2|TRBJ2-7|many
CASSWSSGGYEQYF
TGTGCCAGCAGTTGGTCTAGCGGGGGCTACGAGCAGTACTTC
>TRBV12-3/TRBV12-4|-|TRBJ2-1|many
CASSFELAGGYNEQFF
TGTGCCAGCAGTTTCGAACTAGCTGGGGGCTACAATGAGCAGTTCTTC
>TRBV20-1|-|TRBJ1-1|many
CSARDQPGLNTEAFF
TGCAGTGCTAGAGATCAGCCAGGGCTGAACACTGAAGCTTTCTTT
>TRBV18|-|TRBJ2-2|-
CASSPGTSAGELFF
TGTGCCAGCTCACCAGGGACCTCCGCCGGGGAGCTGTTTTTT
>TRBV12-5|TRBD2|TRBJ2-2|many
CASAQLAATSLNTGELFF
TGTGCTAGTGCCCAGCTAGCGGCAACTTCTCTTAACACCGGGGAGCTGTTTTTT
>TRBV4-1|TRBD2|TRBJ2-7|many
CASSPKVLAAVYEQYF
TGCGCCAGCAGCCCAAAGGTACTAGCGGCTGTCTACGAGCAGTACTTC
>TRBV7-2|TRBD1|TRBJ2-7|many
CASSLVGTGGYEQYF
TGTGCCAGCAGCTTAGTCGGGACAGGGGGCTACGAGCAGTACTTC
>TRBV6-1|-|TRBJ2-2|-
CAGTTGSTGELFF
TGTGCCGGAACGACCGGCAGCACCGGGGAGCTGTTTTTT
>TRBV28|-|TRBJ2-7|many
CASRTGMSREQYF
TGTGCCAGCAGGACAGGCATGAGTCGGGAGCAGTACTTC
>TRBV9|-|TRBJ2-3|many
CASSVSGRGASTDTQYF
TGTGCCAGCAGCGTTTCCGGACGAGGGGCTAGCACAGATACGCAGTATTTT
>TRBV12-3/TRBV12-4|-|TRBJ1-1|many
CASSLEFYTEAFF
TGTGCCAGCAGTTTAGAGTTCTACACTGAAGCTTTCTTT
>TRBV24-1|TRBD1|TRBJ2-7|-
CAAGGTGSDEQYF
TGTGCCGCCGGGGGGACAGGGTCGGACGAGCAGTACTTC
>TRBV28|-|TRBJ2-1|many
CASSFGPAGGNEQFF
TGTGCCAGCAGTTTTGGACCGGCTGGGGGCAATGAGCAGTTCTTC
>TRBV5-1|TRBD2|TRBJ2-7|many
CASSLRTSGTNEQYF
TGCGCCAGCAGCTTGCGGACTAGCGGGACGAACGAGCAGTACTTC
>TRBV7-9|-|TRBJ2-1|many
CASSAQGRSYNEQFF
TGTGCCAGCAGCGCCCAAGGGCGATCCTACAATGAGCAGTTCTTC
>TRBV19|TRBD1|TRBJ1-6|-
CASSIYRGRDSPLHF
TGTGCCAGTAGTATCTACAGGGGCCGGGATTCACCCCTCCACTTT
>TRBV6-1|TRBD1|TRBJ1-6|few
CASRPGQGGSPLHF
TGTGCCAGCAGGCCGGGACAGGGCGGTTCACCCCTCCACTTT
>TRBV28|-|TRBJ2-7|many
CASSLPGTQTMEQYF
TGTGCCAGCAGTCTCCCTGGGACCCAAACGATGGAGCAGTACTTC
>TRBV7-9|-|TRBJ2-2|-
CASSLSAQANTGELFF
TGTGCCAGCAGCTTATCTGCTCAGGCAAACACCGGGGAGCTGTTTTTT
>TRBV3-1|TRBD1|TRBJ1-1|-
CASSSDSGGSAEAFF
TGTGCCAGCAGCAGCGATTCAGGGGGATCGGCTGAAGCTTTCTTT
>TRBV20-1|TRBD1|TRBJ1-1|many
CSAMAGTVMYAFF
TGCAGTGCTATGGCGGGGACAGTCATGTACGCTTTCTTT
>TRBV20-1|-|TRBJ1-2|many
CSAPDRRYGYTF
TGCAGTGCTCCCGACAGACGATATGGCTACACCTTC
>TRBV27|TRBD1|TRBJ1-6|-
CASTTQGDGNSPLHF
TGTGCCAGCACAACCCAGGGGGATGGGAATTCACCCCTCCACTTT
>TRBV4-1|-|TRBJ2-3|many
CASSQVTKSTDTQYF
TGCGCCAGCAGCCAAGTTACTAAAAGCACAGATACGCAGTATTTT
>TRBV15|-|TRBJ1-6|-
CATSRERVGDSPLHF
TGTGCCACCAGCAGAGAGAGGGTCGGGGATTCACCCCTCCACTTT
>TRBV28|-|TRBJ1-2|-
CASSLEQGRSYGYTF
TGTGCCAGCAGTTTAGAGCAGGGGAGATCCTATGGCTACACCTTC